Below, 8 T cell receptor beta chains from the same sample are listed, as sequenced in a study of blood T cell repertoires in COVID-19. Some clones are missing from TCRdb's copy, which holds only in-frame ones; the method was immunoSEQ multiplex PCR. In the table there are fewer than 250,000 clones, 80% to 85% of which are singletons. Sequenced input: peripheral blood. The receptors derive from a man aged 25 to 40 with active or convalescent COVID-19.

The J gene is TRBJ2-3, the V gene TRBV15, with TRBD2 identical over 7 bases. The J segment lost 6 bases and the V segment lost 1 base, leaving 7 bases of the junction unmatched. The CDR3 has 15 residues. CDR1 is LNHNV, CDR2 YYDKDF, per germline (reference sequence). In DNA form, the CDR3 reads TGTGCCACCAGCAGAGTTGGCGGGAGTGGGGATACGCAGTATTTT. Protein product: CATSRVGGSGDTQYF.

DNA for the CDR3: TGTGCCAGTACGGTCAGGGAATATAATTCACCCCTCCACTTT. Protein: CASTVREYNSPLHF. The gene calls are TRBV19 and TRBJ1-6, with D maybe TRBD1 (5 bases). In germline, CDR1 is LNHDA, CDR2 SQIVND (reference sequence). The V end lost 7 bases, the J end lost 4 bases, and 11 bases lay between the germline ends. The CDR3 totals 14 residues.

This sequence joins TRBV7-2 and TRBJ2-5; no reliable D call. The V end was cut by 5 bases, the J end by 5 bases, with 12 bases between. Germline CDR1 is SGHTA and CDR2 is FQGNSA. The CDR3 spans 13 residues. CDR3: CASSPLAWETQYF. CDR3 coding DNA: TGTGCCAGCAGCCCCTTGGCCTGGGAGACCCAGTACTTC. Together with reference TRBV7-2 and TRBJ2-5, the CDR3 gives the full variable domain: GAGVSQSPSNKVTEKGKDVELRCDPISGHTALYWYRQSLGQGLEFLIYFQGNSAPDKSGLPSDRFSAERTGGSVSTLTIQRTQQEDSAVYLCASSPLAWETQYFGPGTRLLVL.

The J gene is TRBJ2-7, the V gene TRBV25-1, with TRBD1 identical over 7 bases. Germline CDR1 MGHDK, CDR2 SYGVNS. This CDR3 is 14 amino acids long. With V trimmed by 6 bases and J by 4 bases, 9 bases remained unmatched. The CDR3 is CASRDSGGGYEQYF. In DNA, the CDR3 is TGTGCCAGCAGGGATTCAGGGGGTGGATACGAGCAGTACTTC.

This clone was recorded a few times. The chain links TRBV11-3 to TRBJ2-6, with TRBD2 as a possible D gene (6 bases). The germline V gene encodes CDR1 SGHNT and CDR2 YENEEA. The CDR3 is 16 amino acids. The V gene lost 1 base and the J gene lost 0 bases, with 7 bases spanning the gap. The CDR3 here is CASSLVGGSGANVLTF. DNA for the CDR3: TGTGCCAGCAGCTTAGTGGGGGGCTCTGGGGCCAACGTCCTGACTTTC.

This chain joins TRBV4-1 and TRBJ2-1; D gene unclear. Germline CDR1 and CDR2: MGHRA and YSYEKL. This CDR3 has 16 amino acids. The V end lost 0 bases, the J end lost 4 bases, and 13 bases lay between the germline ends. The CDR3 is CASSQDSVPPYNEQFF. CDR3 bases: TGCGCCAGCAGCCAAGATTCAGTCCCGCCATACAATGAGCAGTTCTTC.

The rearrangement joins TRBV20-1 to TRBJ2-5, with D unresolved. The CDR3 consists of 13 residues. V shed 3 bases and J shed 5 bases, with 13 bases lying between them. Germline assignment: CDR1 DFQATT and CDR2 SNEGSKA (reference sequence). The CDR3 DNA sequence: TGCAGTGCTAGTGAGAGCTCTTGGGAGACCCAGTACTTC. Its translation is CSASESSWETQYF.

This chain connects TRBV2 to TRBJ1-3, with 12 bases aligning to TRBD1. CDR3 length: 19 amino acids. Per the germline V gene, CDR1 is SNHLY and CDR2 is FYNNEI. Losses at the gene ends were 3 bases for V and 2 bases for J; bases not matched to a gene: 11. The CDR3 sequence is CASSEEGQGALSPGNTIYF. Written as DNA, the CDR3 is TGTGCCAGCAGTGAGGAGGGACAGGGGGCCTTATCACCTGGAAACACCATATATTTT.